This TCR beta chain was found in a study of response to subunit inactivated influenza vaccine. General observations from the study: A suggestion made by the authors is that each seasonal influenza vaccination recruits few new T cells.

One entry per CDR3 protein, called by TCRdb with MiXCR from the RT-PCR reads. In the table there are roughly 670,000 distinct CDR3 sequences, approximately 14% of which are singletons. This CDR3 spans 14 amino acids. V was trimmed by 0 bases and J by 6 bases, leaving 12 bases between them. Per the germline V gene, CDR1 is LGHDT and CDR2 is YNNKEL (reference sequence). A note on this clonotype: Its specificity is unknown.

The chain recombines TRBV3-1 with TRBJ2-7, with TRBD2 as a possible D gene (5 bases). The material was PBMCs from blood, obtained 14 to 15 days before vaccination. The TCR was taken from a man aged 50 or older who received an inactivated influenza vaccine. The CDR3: CASSQDRTPTEQYF. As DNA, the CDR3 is TGTGCCAGCAGCCAAGATAGGACTCCCACCGAGCAGTACTTC.